The clone carrying this TCR beta chain was recorded a few times. Antigen: not known. TCRdb re-called the reads through MiXCR, storing one row per CDR3 protein. The table shows 400,000 to 600,000 distinct CDR3 sequences, with under 45% occurring only once. This record belongs to a study of T cell repertoires in cytomegalovirus infection. Turning to the study itself: Selected CMV epitopes included recently identified HLA-C-restricted ones as well as well-studied HLA-B-restricted ones. Public TCR beta signatures marked donors with CMV infection and the matching HLA.

Regarding the study as a whole: Identification of carriers of CMV plus the relevant HLA was performed using cumulative public TCR beta family frequency. Ex vivo responses were dominated by HLA-C-restricted CMV-specific TCR beta clonotypes.

Germline assignment: CDR1 SGHTA and CDR2 FQGNSA. V gave up 5 bases and J gave up 0 bases, with 13 bases separating them. CDR3 length: 15 residues. The sample here was cultured PBMCs, taken from culture after CMV antigen stimulation. This rearrangement joins TRBV7-2 to TRBJ2-5; TRBD2 is a possible D gene (6 bases). The receptor was derived from a human donor in good health (CMV status not recorded). Some clones in this sample may be carry-over from other donors' samples. CDR3 sequence reads: CASSPGVADQETQYF. The CDR3 coding sequence is TGTGCCAGCAGCCCCGGGGTAGCGGACCAAGAGACCCAGTACTTC.